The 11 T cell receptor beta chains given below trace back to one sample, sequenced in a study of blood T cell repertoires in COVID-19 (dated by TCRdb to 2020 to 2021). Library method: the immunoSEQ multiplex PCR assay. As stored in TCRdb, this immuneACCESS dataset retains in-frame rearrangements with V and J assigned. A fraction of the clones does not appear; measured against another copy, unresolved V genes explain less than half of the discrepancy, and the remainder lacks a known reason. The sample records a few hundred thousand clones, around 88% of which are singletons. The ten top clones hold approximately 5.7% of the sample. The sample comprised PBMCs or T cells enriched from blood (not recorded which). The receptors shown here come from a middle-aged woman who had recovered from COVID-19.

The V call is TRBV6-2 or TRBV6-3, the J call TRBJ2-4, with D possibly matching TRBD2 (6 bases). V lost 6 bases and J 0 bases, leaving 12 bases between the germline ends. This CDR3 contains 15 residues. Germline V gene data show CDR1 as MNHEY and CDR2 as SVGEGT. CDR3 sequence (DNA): TGTGCCAGCAGCTCCGAGGGACTAGCCAAAAACATTCAGTACTTC. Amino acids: CASSSEGLAKNIQYF.

The CDR3 is CASRRGGPNAYEQFF. The CDR3 nucleotides are TGTGCCAGCAGGCGAGGCGGGCCAAACGCCTATGAGCAGTTCTTC. V and J are TRBV7-9 and TRBJ2-1; D might be TRBD2 (5 bases). The V gene lost 6 bases and the J gene lost 8 bases, with 20 bases spanning the gap. This CDR3 is built from 15 residues. In germline, CDR1 is SEHNR, CDR2 FQNEAQ (reference sequence).

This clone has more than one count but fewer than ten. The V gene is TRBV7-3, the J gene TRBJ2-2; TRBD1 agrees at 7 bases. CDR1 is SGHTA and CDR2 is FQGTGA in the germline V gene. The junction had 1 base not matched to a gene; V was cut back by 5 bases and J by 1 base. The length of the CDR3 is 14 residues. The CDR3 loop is CASSRTGNTGELFF. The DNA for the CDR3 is TGTGCCAGCAGCCGGACAGGGAACACCGGGGAGCTGTTTTTT.

Here the CDR3 reads CASSLKGQGTHELFF. CDR3 coding DNA: TGTGCCAGCAGCTTAAAGGGACAGGGGACCCATGAGCTGTTTTTT. The gene calls are TRBV7-9 and TRBJ2-2; 10 nucleotides align to TRBD1. CDR3 size: 15 residues. The germline gives CDR1 SEHNR, CDR2 FQNEAQ (reference sequence). With 2 bases clipped from V and 11 bases from J, the junction kept 8 bases outside the gene matches.

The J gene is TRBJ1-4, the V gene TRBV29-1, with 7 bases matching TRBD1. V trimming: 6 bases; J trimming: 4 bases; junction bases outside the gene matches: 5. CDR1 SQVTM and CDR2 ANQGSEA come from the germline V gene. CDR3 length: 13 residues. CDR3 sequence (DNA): TGCAGCGTAGGCGGGACAGTTAATGAAAAACTGTTTTTT. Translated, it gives CSVGGTVNEKLFF.

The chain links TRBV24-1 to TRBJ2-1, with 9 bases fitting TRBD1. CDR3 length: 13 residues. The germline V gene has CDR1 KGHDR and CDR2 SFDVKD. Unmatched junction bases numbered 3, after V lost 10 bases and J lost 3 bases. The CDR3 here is CATKGQGYNEQFF. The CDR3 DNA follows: TGTGCCACAAAGGGACAGGGCTACAATGAGCAGTTCTTC.

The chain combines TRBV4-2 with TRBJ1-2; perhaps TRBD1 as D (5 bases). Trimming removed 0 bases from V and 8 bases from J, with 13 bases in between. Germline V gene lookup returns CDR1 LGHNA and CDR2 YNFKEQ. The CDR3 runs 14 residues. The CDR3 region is CASSQDLAGQGYTF. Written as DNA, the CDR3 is TGTGCCAGCAGCCAAGATCTCGCGGGGCAGGGCTACACCTTC.

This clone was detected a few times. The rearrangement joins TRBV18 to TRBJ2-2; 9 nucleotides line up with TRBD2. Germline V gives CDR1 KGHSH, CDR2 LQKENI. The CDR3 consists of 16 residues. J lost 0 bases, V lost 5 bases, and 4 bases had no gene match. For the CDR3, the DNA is TGTGCCAGCTCATCGATAGCGGGAGCGAACACCGGGGAGCTGTTTTTT. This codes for CASSSIAGANTGELFF.

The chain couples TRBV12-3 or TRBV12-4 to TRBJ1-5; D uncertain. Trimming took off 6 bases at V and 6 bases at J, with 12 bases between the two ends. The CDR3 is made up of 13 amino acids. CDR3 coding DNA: TGTGCCAGCAGACCTTCCCACGGTCAGCCCCAGCATTTT. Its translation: CASRPSHGQPQHF.

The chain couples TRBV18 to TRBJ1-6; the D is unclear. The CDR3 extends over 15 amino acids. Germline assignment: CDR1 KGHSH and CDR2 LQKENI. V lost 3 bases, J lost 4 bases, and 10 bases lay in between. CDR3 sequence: CASSPRTEYNSPLHF. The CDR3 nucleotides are TGTGCCAGCTCACCCCGGACTGAATATAATTCACCCCTCCACTTT.

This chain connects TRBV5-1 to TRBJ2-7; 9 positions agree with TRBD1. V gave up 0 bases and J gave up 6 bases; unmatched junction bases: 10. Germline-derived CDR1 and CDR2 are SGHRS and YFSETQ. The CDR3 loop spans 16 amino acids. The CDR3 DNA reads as TGCGCCAGCAGCTTGGGCCTGGGACAGGGCTTCGCCGAGCAGTACTTC. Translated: CASSLGLGQGFAEQYF. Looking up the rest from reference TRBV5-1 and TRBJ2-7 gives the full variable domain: KAGVTQTPRYLIKTRGQQVTLSCSPISGHRSVSWYQQTPGQGLQFLFEYFSETQRNKGNFPGRFSGRQFSNSRSEMNVSTLELGDSALYLCASSLGLGQGFAEQYFGPGTRLTVT.